This T cell receptor beta chain comes out of a study of blood T cell repertoires in COVID-19. Study as a whole: Sites across the United States, Italy and Spain contributed samples from acute and convalescent COVID-19. The cDNA or gDNA used as material had been derived from T cells, B-cell-depleted T cells, or PBMCs.

The germline gives CDR1 ENHRY, CDR2 SYGVKD. CDR3 length: 16 residues. A note on this clone: The junction and the germline gene differ at one end; a read error may be behind it.

Original methodology: Amplification with reference gene primers provided the estimates of nucleated cell counts. Data came from immunoSEQ multiplex PCR; TCRdb stores just in-frame clones and leaves some out. D and trimming were read from the DNA, whereas the V and J calls and clone size are those reported in that table. The sample carries 25,000 or so clones, 65% to 90% recorded once. This receptor was identified in a human donor with acute or convalescent COVID-19. The donor label of this sample is uncertain. The specimen was peripheral blood. The chain combines TRBV10-3 with TRBJ1-6; D possibly corresponds to TRBD1 (5 bases). In DNA, the CDR3 is TGTGCCATCCGTGAGGACCGGACACATCTATATTCACCCCTCCACTTT. Its translation: CAIREDRTHLYSPLHF.